In this sample, the clone carrying this T cell receptor beta chain turned up a few times. What it recognizes is unknown. The data originate from a study of T cells in Graves' hyperthyroidism and ophthalmopathy. Findings and caveats of the study: Blood also showed most of the thyroid clonotypes that were expanded above 0.001. In the analysis, a 13 V-J model separated ophthalmopathy from stable hyperthyroidism.

Disease duration under 2 months; hyperthyroidism patients were aged 18 to 65. PBMCs were collected from an approximately 9.5 ml volume of fresh peripheral blood. Trimming took off 0 bases at V and 0 bases at J, with 6 bases between the two ends. This CDR3 region has 14 residues. Germline CDR1 is GTSNPN and CDR2 is SVGIG (reference sequence). The TCR beta CDR3 regions underwent amplification using RNA transcripts as the source. The HTBI primer set served for first-round RT-PCR of the TCR CDR3. From the multiplex PCR reads, TCRdb called clonotypes with MiXCR, one entry per CDR3 protein. The sample shows roughly 660,000 distinct CDR3 sequences, 17% of them seen only once.

Sequencing used blood. This chain uses TRBV30 with TRBJ2-1; D call uncertain. The TCR was taken from a man aged 50-59 years with Graves' hyperthyroidism. The CDR3 nucleotides read TGTGCCTGGAGTGTAAAAGGCTCCTACAATGAGCAGTTCTTC. Translation: CAWSVKGSYNEQFF.